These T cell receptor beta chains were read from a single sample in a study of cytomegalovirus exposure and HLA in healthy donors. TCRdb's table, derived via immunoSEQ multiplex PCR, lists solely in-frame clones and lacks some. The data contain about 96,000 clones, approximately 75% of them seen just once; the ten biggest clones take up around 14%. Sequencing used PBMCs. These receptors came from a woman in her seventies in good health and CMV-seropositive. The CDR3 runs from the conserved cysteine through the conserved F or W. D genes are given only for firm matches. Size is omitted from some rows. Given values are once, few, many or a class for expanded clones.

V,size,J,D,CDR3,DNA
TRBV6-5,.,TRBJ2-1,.,CASTRRDEQFF,TGTGCCAGCACCCGCCGGGATGAGCAGTTCTTC
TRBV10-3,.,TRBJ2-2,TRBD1,CASSGGTRGLANTGELFF,TGTGCCTCCAGCGGAGGGACCAGGGGGCTTGCGAACACCGGGGAGCTGTTTTTT
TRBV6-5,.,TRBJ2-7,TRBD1,CASSYTSSTGGGEQYF,TGTGCCAGCAGTTACACGTCCTCGACAGGGGGTGGCGAGCAGTACTTC
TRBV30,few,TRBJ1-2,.,CAWRRAGANYGYTF,TGTGCCTGGAGGAGGGCAGGAGCTAACTATGGCTACACCTTC
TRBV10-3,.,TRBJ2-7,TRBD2,CAISGGVAGGLTYEQYF,TGTGCCATCAGCGGCGGGGTAGCGGGAGGGTTGACCTACGAGCAGTACTTC
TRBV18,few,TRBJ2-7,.,CASSPTGQGYEQYF,TGTGCCAGCTCACCGACGGGTCAAGGATACGAGCAGTACTTC
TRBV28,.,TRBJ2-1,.,CASSFLGGGTNEQFF,TGTGCCAGCAGTTTCCTAGGGGGTGGGACAAATGAGCAGTTCTTC
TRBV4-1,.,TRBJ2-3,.,CASSQGSRRISTDTQYF,TGCGCCAGCAGCCAAGGGTCCCGCAGGATTAGCACAGATACGCAGTATTTT
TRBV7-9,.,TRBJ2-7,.,CASSWGDSLYEQYF,TGTGCCAGCAGCTGGGGGGACAGCCTCTACGAGCAGTACTTC
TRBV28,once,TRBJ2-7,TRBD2,CASSKGLALYYEQYF,TGTGCCAGCAGTAAAGGACTAGCGTTGTACTACGAGCAGTACTTC
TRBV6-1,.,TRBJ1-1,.,CASRWRGRDTEAFF,TGTGCCAGCAGGTGGAGGGGCCGGGACACTGAAGCTTTCTTT
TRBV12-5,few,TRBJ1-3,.,CASGDRETTGNTIYF,TGTGCTAGTGGGGATCGGGAAACGACTGGAAACACCATATATTTT
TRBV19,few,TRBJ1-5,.,CASSIDIHSYSNQPQHF,TGTGCCAGTAGTATAGATATCCACAGCTATAGCAATCAGCCCCAGCATTTT
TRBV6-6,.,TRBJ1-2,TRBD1,CASSSQGGANYGYTF,TGTGCCAGCAGTTCCCAAGGGGGCGCTAACTATGGCTACACCTTC
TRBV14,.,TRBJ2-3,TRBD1,CASSQTRGITDTQYF,TGTGCCAGCAGCCAAACCAGGGGGATCACAGATACGCAGTATTTT
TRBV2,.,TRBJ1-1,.,CASSEDRNTEAFF,TGTGCCAGCAGTGAGGACAGGAACACTGAAGCTTTCTTT
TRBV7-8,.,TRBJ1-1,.,CASSLMRMQNTEAFF,TGTGCCAGCAGCTTAATGCGGATGCAAAACACTGAAGCTTTCTTT
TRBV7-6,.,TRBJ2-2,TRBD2,CASSLGASGGTNTGELFF,TGTGCCAGCAGCTTAGGTGCTAGCGGGGGGACGAACACCGGGGAGCTGTTTTTT
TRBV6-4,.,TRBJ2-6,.,CASSQTEALGANVLTF,TGTGCCAGCAGTCAGACAGAGGCGCTCGGGGCCAACGTCCTGACTTTC
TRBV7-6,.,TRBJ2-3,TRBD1,CASSQPTKTGADTQYF,TGTGCCAGCAGCCAACCCACCAAGACAGGGGCAGATACGCAGTATTTT
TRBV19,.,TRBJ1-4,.,CASHSSAGNEKLFF,TGTGCCAGTCATAGCAGTGCGGGTAATGAAAAACTGTTTTTT
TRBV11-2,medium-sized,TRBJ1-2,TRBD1,CASSPRQGLSDGYTF,TGTGCCAGCAGCCCCAGACAGGGGTTATCGGATGGCTACACCTTC
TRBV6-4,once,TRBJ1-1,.,CASSGRPWDTEAFF,TGTGCCAGCAGTGGGAGACCATGGGACACTGAAGCTTTCTTT
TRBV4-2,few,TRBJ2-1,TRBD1,CASSYGTGERILRNEQFF,TGTGCCAGCAGCTACGGGACAGGGGAAAGAATTCTCCGCAATGAGCAGTTCTTC
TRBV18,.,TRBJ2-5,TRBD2,CASSPPSAGGRETQYF,TGTGCCAGCTCACCACCGTCAGCGGGGGGGCGTGAGACCCAGTACTTC
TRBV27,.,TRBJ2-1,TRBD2,CASSPVAGAYNEQFF,TGTGCCAGCAGCCCAGTAGCGGGAGCCTACAATGAGCAGTTCTTC
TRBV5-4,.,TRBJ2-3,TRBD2,CASSSGLAGGHPSTDTQYF,TGTGCCAGCAGCTCGGGACTAGCGGGAGGTCACCCTAGCACAGATACGCAGTATTTT
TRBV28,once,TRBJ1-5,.,CASSWGQDQPQHF,TGTGCCAGCAGCTGGGGCCAGGATCAGCCCCAGCATTTT
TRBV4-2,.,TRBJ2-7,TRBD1,CASSQEVGQGAHYEQYF,TGTGCCAGCAGCCAAGAAGTGGGACAGGGGGCTCACTACGAGCAGTACTTC
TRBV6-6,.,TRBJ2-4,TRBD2,CASSPAGGWDIQYF,TGTGCCAGCAGCCCAGCGGGGGGGTGGGACATTCAGTACTTC
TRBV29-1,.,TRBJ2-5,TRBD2,CSASGASGSETQYF,TGCAGCGCATCCGGAGCTAGCGGGAGTGAGACCCAGTACTTC
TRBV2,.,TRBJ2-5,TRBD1,CASRTTGAEQYF,TGTGCCAGCAGAACAACAGGGGCTGAGCAGTACTTC
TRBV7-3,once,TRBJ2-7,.,CASSPPGMDNEQYF,TGTGCCAGCAGCCCCCCAGGGATGGACAACGAGCAGTACTTC
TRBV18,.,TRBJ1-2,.,CASSPSGGVNYGYTF,TGTGCCAGCTCACCCTCCGGGGGGGTGAACTATGGCTACACCTTC
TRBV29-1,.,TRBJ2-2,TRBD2,CSVRSGVNTGELFF,TGCAGCGTCCGTAGCGGGGTGAACACCGGGGAGCTGTTTTTT
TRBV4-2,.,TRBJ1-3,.,CASSQDPGTGNTIYF,TGTGCCAGCAGCCAAGATCCAGGAACTGGAAACACCATATATTTT
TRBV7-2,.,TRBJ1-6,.,CASSSRQYNSPLHF,TGTGCCAGCAGCTCTCGACAGTATAATTCACCCCTCCACTTT
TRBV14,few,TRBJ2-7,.,CASSQGGQGQYF,TGTGCCAGCAGCCAAGGGGGCCAGGGTCAGTACTTC
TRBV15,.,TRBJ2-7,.,CATSRDVGYEQYF,TGTGCCACCAGCAGAGATGTCGGCTACGAGCAGTACTTC
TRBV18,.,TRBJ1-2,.,CASSPQRDNYGYTF,TGTGCCAGCTCACCACAGCGGGACAACTATGGCTACACCTTC
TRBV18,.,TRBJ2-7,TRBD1,CASSPTGASSYEQYF,TGTGCCAGCTCACCTACAGGGGCGAGCTCCTACGAGCAGTACTTC
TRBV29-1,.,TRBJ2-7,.,CSVRPQGYEQYF,TGCAGCGTAAGACCGCAGGGCTACGAGCAGTACTTC
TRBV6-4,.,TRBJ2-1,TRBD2,CASSLREGHEQFF,TGTGCCAGCAGTCTCCGGGAGGGCCATGAGCAGTTCTTC
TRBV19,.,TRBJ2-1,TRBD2,CASSIEASGSYNEQFF,TGTGCCAGTAGTATAGAGGCTAGCGGGAGTTATAATGAGCAGTTCTTC
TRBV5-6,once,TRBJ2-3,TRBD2,CASTAAGGGSDTQYF,TGTGCCAGCACCGCGGCGGGGGGAGGGTCAGATACGCAGTATTTT
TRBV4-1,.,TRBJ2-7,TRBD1,CASSLRQGAREQYF,TGCGCCAGCAGCTTACGACAGGGGGCGCGCGAGCAGTACTTC
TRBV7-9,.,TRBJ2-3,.,CASSLEGQGTDTQYF,TGTGCCAGCAGCTTGGAGGGCCAGGGCACAGATACGCAGTATTTT
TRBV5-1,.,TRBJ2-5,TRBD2,CASSLALAGGRETQYF,TGCGCCAGCAGCTTGGCGCTAGCGGGAGGTAGAGAGACCCAGTACTTC